Listed below are T cell receptor beta chains from one sample, sequenced in a study of blood T cell repertoires in COVID-19. Only in-frame clones appear in the TCRdb table, and some are missing; sequencing was by immunoSEQ multiplex PCR. The table lists approximately 220,000 clones, approximately 90% of them singletons, with 3.5% to 4.5% in the top ten. Source material: peripheral blood. The source of these receptors is a man over 45 with acute or convalescent COVID-19. Both conserved end residues are part of each CDR3. A D gene is named only where the DNA matches it firmly. Expanded clones are given a class, and other clones once, few, many or no size at all.

>.|TRBV24-1|.|TRBJ1-2
CATSAGNYGYTF
TGTGCCACCAGTGCCGGGAACTATGGCTACACCTTC
>.|TRBV5-5|.|TRBJ1-1
CASSSGLGAGSEAFF
TGTGCCAGCAGCTCAGGGCTGGGGGCAGGGTCTGAAGCTTTCTTT
>.|TRBV6-4|.|TRBJ2-1
CASGGKFRSVPYNEQFF
TGTGCCAGCGGCGGGAAGTTCCGGTCGGTTCCCTACAATGAGCAGTTCTTC
>.|TRBV19|.|TRBJ2-3
CASSIGQVTTDTQYF
TGTGCCAGTAGTATAGGACAGGTAACCACAGATACGCAGTATTTT
>.|TRBV9|.|TRBJ1-2
CASSQNVGGIYGYTF
TGTGCCAGCAGCCAGAATGTGGGGGGGATCTATGGCTACACCTTC
>TRBD1|TRBV7-9|.|TRBJ2-2
CASSLGGTGIYTGELFF
TGTGCCAGCAGCTTAGGCGGGACAGGGATATACACCGGGGAGCTGTTTTTT
>.|TRBV12-3/TRBV12-4|.|TRBJ1-5
CASRRSGEGPQHF
TGTGCCAGCAGACGGTCCGGGGAAGGGCCCCAGCATTTT
>.|TRBV12-3/TRBV12-4|.|TRBJ2-7
CASSLVGESEQYF
TGTGCCAGCAGTTTAGTGGGCGAAAGCGAGCAGTACTTC
>.|TRBV27|.|TRBJ1-2
CASSFSGNYGYTF
TGTGCCAGCAGTTTCTCAGGGAACTATGGCTACACCTTC
>.|TRBV5-6|.|TRBJ1-1
CASFRTRVNTEAFF
TGTGCCAGCTTTCGTACGAGGGTGAACACTGAAGCTTTCTTT
>TRBD1|TRBV30|.|TRBJ1-1
CAWSVKSGQQMNTEAFF
TGTGCCTGGAGTGTAAAGTCGGGACAGCAAATGAACACTGAAGCTTTCTTT
>.|TRBV2|.|TRBJ2-7
CASSGGRNSYEQYF
TGTGCCAGCAGTGGGGGCAGAAACTCCTACGAGCAGTACTTC
>.|TRBV2|.|TRBJ1-4
CASRVRGEKLFF
TGTGCCAGCAGAGTAAGAGGGGAAAAACTGTTTTTT
>.|TRBV9|.|TRBJ2-7
CASSVAPTRESEQYF
TGTGCCAGCAGCGTAGCCCCGACTAGAGAGAGCGAGCAGTACTTC
>.|TRBV11-1|.|TRBJ2-5
CASSLGLRETQYF
TGTGCCAGCAGCTTAGGACTACGAGAGACCCAGTACTTC
>TRBD1|TRBV6-5|once|TRBJ1-2
CASSYRGQGAGGYTF
TGTGCCAGCAGTTACCGTGGACAGGGGGCTGGTGGCTACACCTTC
>TRBD1|TRBV6-5|few|TRBJ1-2
CASNRDRVGGYGYTF
TGTGCCAGCAACCGGGACAGGGTAGGCGGCTATGGCTACACCTTC
>TRBD1|TRBV6-5|.|TRBJ1-1
CASSLGQGGGTEAFF
TGTGCCAGCAGTCTTGGACAGGGCGGGGGCACTGAAGCTTTCTTT
>.|TRBV6-1|.|TRBJ2-4
CASSEIGDTPKNIQYF
TGTGCCAGCAGTGAAATTGGGGACACCCCCAAAAACATTCAGTACTTC
>.|TRBV27|.|TRBJ1-6
CASSSAARLNSPLHF
TGTGCCAGCAGTTCCGCGGCACGGTTAAATTCACCCCTCCACTTT
>.|TRBV6-5|.|TRBJ2-2
CASSYSRNRVTGELFF
TGTGCCAGCAGTTACTCGAGGAACAGGGTCACCGGGGAGCTGTTTTTT
>.|TRBV5-8|.|TRBJ1-3
CASRLDSSGNTIYF
TGTGCCAGCAGATTGGACAGCTCTGGAAACACCATATATTTT
>TRBD1|TRBV6-5|.|TRBJ1-5
CASSPDRANNQPQHF
TGTGCCAGCAGTCCCGACAGGGCGAACAATCAGCCCCAGCATTTT